This passage covers 27 T cell receptor beta chains from one sample sequenced in a study of control samples from healthy donors and cancer patients. The method was immunoSEQ multiplex PCR; TCRdb's version includes in-frame clones alone and lacks a portion of them. The table has around 20,000 clones, roughly 80% seen once; the top ten hold around 26%. Material: PBMCs. The receptor source for this set is a man aged 80 or over with head and neck cancer.

The V call is TRBV30, the J call TRBJ1-5; TRBD1 matches 9 bases. The CDR3 has 16 residues. From germline, CDR1 is GTSNPN and CDR2 SVGIG (reference sequence). With V trimmed by 3 bases and J by 6 bases, 12 bases remained unmatched. The CDR3 DNA reads as TGTGCCTGGAGAGAAGCCGGGACAGGGTCGAGTCAGCCCCAGCATTTT. It yields the protein CAWREAGTGSSQPQHF.

The table lists this clone with a count of one. J is TRBJ2-1 and V is TRBV9, with 11 bases fitting TRBD2. Germline values: CDR1 SGDLS, CDR2 YYNGEE. The CDR3 consists of 15 residues. The V and J ends lost 0 bases and 8 bases, in that order; junction bases with no gene match: 4. Here the CDR3 reads CASSVVTSGDHEQFF. Written as DNA, the CDR3 is TGTGCCAGCAGCGTAGTGACTAGCGGGGACCATGAGCAGTTCTTC.

V gene TRBV15 combines with J gene TRBJ1-1; the D gene is possibly TRBD1 (6 bases). Between the trimmed V and J ends, which lost 1 base and 6 bases, there was a span of 9 bases. Germline V gives CDR1 LNHNV, CDR2 YYDKDF (reference sequence). The CDR3 length is 13 residues. For the CDR3, the DNA is TGTGCCACCAGCAGAGGACAGGCAGCTGAAGCTTTCTTT. Its translation: CATSRGQAAEAFF. The complete variable domain, with remaining parts taken from reference TRBV15 and TRBJ1-1, reads DAMVIQNPRYQVTQFGKPVTLSCSQTLNHNVMYWYQQKSSQAPKLLFHYYDKDFNNEADTPDNFQSRRPNTSFCFLDIRSPGLGDTAMYLCATSRGQAAEAFFGQGTRLTVV.

The chain couples TRBV29-1 to TRBJ1-2; D unclear. Between the trimmed V and J ends, which lost 1 base and 3 bases, there was a span of 6 bases. Germline V gene sequence: CDR1 SQVTM, CDR2 ANQGSEA. The CDR3 runs 12 residues. The CDR3 sequence is CSVEARYYGYTF. The CDR3 DNA is TGCAGCGTTGAAGCTCGGTACTATGGCTACACCTTC.

This chain joins TRBV28 and TRBJ2-3; D is perhaps TRBD2 (6 bases). This CDR3 is 15 amino acids long. Trimming left V 5 bases short and J 1 base short, with 13 bases between. Germline lookup yields CDR1 MDHEN and CDR2 SYDVKM. The DNA of the CDR3 is TGTGCCAGCAGTACCCGGAGGGGTGGCACAGATACGCAGTATTTT. The encoded protein is CASSTRRGGTDTQYF.

This chain links TRBV5-1 with TRBJ1-5; possibly TRBD1 for D (5 bases). Germline CDR1 is SGHRS and CDR2 is YFSETQ. Trimming took off 0 bases at V and 7 bases at J, with 14 bases between the two ends. The CDR3 sequence is 15 residues long. The CDR3 protein is CASSLVAGADQPQHF. Here the CDR3 DNA reads TGCGCCAGCAGCTTGGTAGCTGGGGCCGACCAGCCCCAGCATTTT.

The rearrangement joins TRBV27 to TRBJ2-3, with 10 bases aligning to TRBD1. Per germline, CDR1 MNHEY and CDR2 SMNVEV (reference sequence). Trimming removed 10 bases from V and 6 bases from J; junction bases left unmatched: 7. This CDR3 spans 13 amino acids. CDR3 amino acids: CATLDRGLDTQYF. DNA of the CDR3: TGTGCCACCTTAGACAGGGGGCTTGATACGCAGTATTTT.

On this clone itself: One junction end disagrees with the germline gene, perhaps due to a read error. Other DNA sequences in the same sample also yield this CDR3. J is TRBJ2-1 and V is TRBV11-2, with 7 bases matching TRBD2. Germline values: CDR1 SGHAT, CDR2 FQNNGV. The CDR3 has 17 amino acids. The CDR3 loop is CASSPGRSGLTLNEQFF. CDR3 bases: TGTGCTAGCAGCCCCGGGAGGAGCGGCCTTACCCTCAATGAGCAGTTCTTC.

V and J are TRBV3-1 (or the pseudogene TRBV3-2) and TRBJ2-3; no clear D. Trimming stripped 0 bases from V and 6 bases from J, with 10 bases between. This CDR3 region has 14 residues. Germline V gene sequence: CDR1 LGHDT, CDR2 YNNKEL (reference sequence). The CDR3 DNA sequence: TGTGCCAGCAGCCAAGATAGCCCACGGGATACGCAGTATTTT. It encodes CASSQDSPRDTQYF.

The CDR3 DNA is TGTGCCAGCAGCTTACTGGGACAGGGGGGCGAGACCCAGTACTTC. Translating it yields CASSLLGQGGETQYF. This sequence joins TRBV7-3 and TRBJ2-5; the match to TRBD1 covers 11 bases. Per the germline V gene, CDR1 is SGHTA and CDR2 is FQGTGA. The V segment lost 2 bases and the J segment 5 bases; nucleotides outside the gene matches: 4. The CDR3 covers 15 residues.

Only one count was recorded for this clone. The gene calls are TRBV11-2 and TRBJ2-3, with D possibly matching TRBD2 (5 bases). The CDR3 spans 15 residues. The germline gives CDR1 SGHAT, CDR2 FQNNGV. V shed 2 bases and J shed 6 bases, with 15 bases lying between them. The CDR3 DNA reads TGTGCCAGCAGCTTATGGTCGCTAGCTTCGGATACGCAGTATTTT. The encoded protein is CASSLWSLASDTQYF.

V usage is TRBV19 and J usage is TRBJ1-5; D not resolved. The CDR3 spans 15 residues. V was shortened by 1 base and J by 4 bases, with 11 bases between the two germline ends. Germline V CDR1 and CDR2: LNHDA, SQIVND (reference sequence). CDR3 residues: CASSIGGGPNQPQHF. As DNA, the CDR3 is TGTGCCAGTAGTATAGGTGGAGGCCCAAATCAGCCCCAGCATTTT.

This clone is a singleton in its sample. The rearrangement joins TRBV3-1 (or the pseudogene TRBV3-2) to TRBJ2-5; no definite D call. The germline V gene encodes CDR1 LGHDT and CDR2 YNNKEL (reference sequence). Trimming removed 5 bases at V and 0 bases at J, with 4 bases between. This CDR3 has 12 residues. The CDR3 loop reads CASSRYQETQYF. The CDR3 DNA reads as TGTGCCAGCAGCAGGTACCAAGAGACCCAGTACTTC.

The chain combines TRBV7-2 with TRBJ2-7; 8 nucleotides align to TRBD1. CDR1 is SGHTA and CDR2 is FQGNSA in the germline V gene. Trimming took 5 bases from V and 4 from J; bases not matched to a gene: 7. The CDR3 consists of 14 residues. The CDR3 is CASSTRTGIYEQYF. The CDR3, as DNA: TGTGCCAGCAGCACACGGACAGGGATATACGAGCAGTACTTC.

This clone was counted between two and nine times. CDR3 nucleotides: TGTGCCAGTAGTCGAAAGGGCACAGATACGCAGTATTTT. Protein product: CASSRKGTDTQYF. The chain is built from TRBV19 and TRBJ2-3; D ambiguous. V shed 5 bases and J shed 1 base, with 7 bases lying between them. The CDR3 extends over 13 amino acids. Looked up from germline, CDR1 is LNHDA and CDR2 is SQIVND (reference sequence).

The chain links TRBV5-1 to TRBJ1-5, with TRBD1 matching over 10 bases. There are 15 residues in the CDR3. Germline trimming cut 0 bases from V and 4 bases from J; bases unmatched to any gene: 1. Germline lookup yields CDR1 SGHRS and CDR2 YFSETQ. This chain's CDR3 is CASSLGTGGNQPQHF. For the CDR3, the DNA is TGCGCCAGCAGCTTGGGGACAGGGGGTAATCAGCCCCAGCATTTT.

The gene calls are TRBV29-1 and TRBJ2-7; the D call may be TRBD1 or TRBD2 (6 bases each). Trimming left V 1 base short and J 0 bases short, with 13 bases between. Germline-derived CDR1 and CDR2 are SQVTM and ANQGSEA. The CDR3 runs 15 residues. The CDR3 coding sequence is TGCAGCGTTGAAGTTCGGGGGCAGGTCTCCTACGAGCAGTACTTC. Protein product: CSVEVRGQVSYEQYF.

This clone has only a few counts. J is TRBJ1-6 and V is TRBV7-2; the D gene is possibly TRBD1 (5 bases). The germline CDR1 and CDR2 sequences are SGHTA and FQGNSA. V was trimmed by 5 bases and J by 0 bases, leaving 11 bases between them. The length of the CDR3 is 16 residues. The CDR3: CASSLGVSSYNSPLHF. CDR3 DNA sequence: TGTGCCAGCAGCCTGGGGGTGAGCTCCTATAATTCACCCCTCCACTTT.

The V call is TRBV27, the J call TRBJ1-1, with D unclear. Germline V CDR1 and CDR2: MNHEY, SMNVEV (reference sequence). This CDR3 has 13 residues. V was clipped by 3 bases and J by 0 bases, with 5 bases between them. The CDR3 region has the DNA TGTGCCAGCAGTTTCATGGTGAACACTGAAGCTTTCTTT. Amino acids: CASSFMVNTEAFF.

The rearrangement links TRBV3-1 (or the pseudogene TRBV3-2) to TRBJ2-3; D is perhaps TRBD2 (5 bases). Trimming cost V 0 bases and J 1 base, with 14 bases left between them. The CDR3 contains 17 residues. Germline V gives CDR1 LGHDT, CDR2 YNNKEL (reference sequence). The CDR3 nucleotides are TGTGCCAGCAGCCAAGACATAGCGACCCGGGGCACAGATACGCAGTATTTT. Translation: CASSQDIATRGTDTQYF.

The chain is built from TRBV6-6 and TRBJ2-2; tentative D call: TRBD1 (6 bases). Germline values: CDR1 MNHNY, CDR2 SVGAGI (reference sequence). This CDR3 has 14 amino acids. The germline V and J ends were trimmed by 6 bases and 3 bases, with 11 bases remaining between them. CDR3 DNA: TGTGCCAGCAGGCTGGACAGTTACACCGGGGAGCTGTTTTTT. Translation: CASRLDSYTGELFF.

The genes are TRBV24-1 and TRBJ2-3; 9 bases align to TRBD1. Per the germline V gene, CDR1 is KGHDR and CDR2 is SFDVKD. V was clipped by 5 bases and J by 0 bases; unmatched bases: 8. The CDR3 sequence is 17 residues long. The CDR3 reads CATSGGPGTGSTDTQYF. The CDR3 DNA follows: TGTGCCACCAGTGGTGGCCCCGGGACAGGGAGCACAGATACGCAGTATTTT.

This clone was observed once. V is TRBV5-1 and J is TRBJ1-2, with 7 nucleotides matching TRBD1. The CDR3 runs to 15 residues. Trimming took 0 bases from V and 4 from J; bases not matched to a gene: 6. CDR1 and CDR2 from the germline V gene are SGHRS and YFSETQ. CDR3: CASSLASDRVYGYTF. The CDR3, as DNA: TGCGCCAGCAGCTTGGCCAGCGACAGGGTCTATGGCTACACCTTC.

The chain uses TRBV9 and TRBJ2-3; D not resolved. The V gene lost 0 bases and the J gene lost 3 bases, with 5 bases spanning the gap. Germline lookup yields CDR1 SGDLS and CDR2 YYNGEE. The CDR3 has 13 amino acids. CDR3 nucleotide sequence: TGTGCCAGCAGCGTAGTCCAGACAGATACGCAGTATTTT. Encoded protein: CASSVVQTDTQYF. Combining the CDR3 with reference TRBV9 and TRBJ2-3 gives the whole variable domain DSGVTQTPKHLITATGQRVTLRCSPRSGDLSVYWYQQSLDQGLQFLIQYYNGEERAKGNILERFSAQQFPDLHSELNLSSLELGDSALYFCASSVVQTDTQYFGPGTRLTVL.

The chain's CDR3 is CASSMGQGAPKGGYTF. The CDR3 DNA sequence: TGTGCCAGCAGCATGGGACAGGGGGCACCTAAGGGAGGCTACACCTTC. J is TRBJ1-2 and V is TRBV11-2; 12 nucleotides agree with TRBD1. The CDR3 has 16 amino acids. Germline CDR1 is SGHAT and CDR2 is FQNNGV. V gave up 5 bases and J gave up 8 bases; unmatched junction bases: 12.

For the CDR3, the DNA is TGTGCCAGCAGTGATTGGGGGGTTACCGGGGAGCTGTTTTTT. This translates into CASSDWGVTGELFF. The chain recombines TRBV2 with TRBJ2-2; maybe TRBD2 (6 bases). The CDR3 loop spans 14 amino acids. CDR1 is SNHLY and CDR2 is FYNNEI in the germline V gene. V lost 3 bases, J lost 5 bases, and 10 bases lay in between. The full variable domain, rest sourced from reference TRBV2 and TRBJ2-2, is EPEVTQTPSHQVTQMGQEVILRCVPISNHLYFYWYRQILGQKVEFLVSFYNNEISEKSEIFDDQFSVERPDGSNFTLKIRSTKLEDSAMYFCASSDWGVTGELFFGEGSRLTVL.

V gene TRBV6-5 combines with J gene TRBJ2-4; D is unresolved. Germline lookup yields CDR1 MNHEY and CDR2 SVGAGI. Trimming pared 2 bases from V and 1 base from J, leaving 12 bases between. The CDR3 has 16 amino acids. The CDR3, as DNA: TGTGCCAGCAGTTACGGTGGTGTGGGGGCCAAAAACATTCAGTACTTC. Residues: CASSYGGVGAKNIQYF.